A single sample is the source of the 18 T cell receptor beta chains below, sequenced in a study of shared clonotypes between healthy human individuals. Some clones are missing from TCRdb's copy, which holds only in-frame ones; the method was immunoSEQ multiplex PCR. Among about 2 million clones listed, approximately 95% were seen once. Material: naive CD4+ T cells sorted from blood. Subset denoted: CD45RA+ positively selected. Receptor source: a man younger than 35 in good health.

The chain links TRBV9 to TRBJ1-1; D possibly corresponds to TRBD1 (6 bases). V lost 4 bases and J lost 5, with 12 bases in between. Per germline, CDR1 SGDLS and CDR2 YYNGEE. This CDR3 spans 13 amino acids. This chain's CDR3 is CASSNGGATEAFF. CDR3 bases: TGTGCCAGCAGCAACGGGGGGGCTACTGAAGCTTTCTTT.

This chain uses TRBV5-8 with TRBJ1-2; no clear D. Trimming removed 4 bases at V and 4 bases at J, with 14 bases between. This CDR3 is 14 amino acids long. Germline CDR1 and CDR2: SGHTS and YDEGEE. The CDR3 sequence: CASSPGLSAYGYTF. The CDR3 bases are TGTGCCAGCAGCCCAGGACTTTCCGCCTATGGCTACACCTTC.

The gene calls are TRBV7-8 and TRBJ1-3; D gene unclear. Germline loops: CDR1 SGHVS, CDR2 FQNEAQ. Trimming pared 2 bases from V and 0 bases from J, leaving 14 bases between. This CDR3 region has 17 residues. The CDR3 DNA follows: TGTGCCAGCAGCTTAAAAGGACGTAGTCTCTCTGGAAACACCATATATTTT. Translation: CASSLKGRSLSGNTIYF.

The rearrangement joins TRBV11-3 to TRBJ2-3; TRBD2 agrees at 7 bases. From germline, CDR1 is SGHNT and CDR2 YENEEA. CDR3 size: 14 residues. V gave up 4 bases and J gave up 5 bases; unmatched junction bases: 6. The DNA of the CDR3 is TGTGCCAGCAGCTCCGGGGGGTCAAAAGATACGCAGTATTTT. It yields the protein CASSSGGSKDTQYF.

The gene calls are TRBV15 and TRBJ1-5, with D unresolved. The CDR3 loop spans 13 amino acids. Trimming removed 3 bases from V and 5 bases from J, with 8 bases in between. In germline, CDR1 is LNHNV, CDR2 YYDKDF (reference sequence). The CDR3 region is CATSRLEYQPQHF. The CDR3 DNA reads TGTGCCACCAGCAGGTTAGAGTATCAGCCCCAGCATTTT.

As for this clone: Within the sample, other DNA sequences also encode this same CDR3. This rearrangement joins TRBV5-1 to TRBJ1-6, with D possibly matching TRBD1 (5 bases). Per the germline V gene, CDR1 is SGHRS and CDR2 is YFSETQ. The CDR3 contains 14 residues. V lost 0 bases and J lost 6, with 7 bases in between. CDR3 bases: TGCGCCAGCAGCTTGGGGGGCCCTAATTCACCCCTCCACTTT. Protein: CASSLGGPNSPLHF.

The J gene is TRBJ1-6, the V gene TRBV18; D is possibly TRBD1 (6 bases). Trimming took 3 bases from V and 5 from J, leaving 14 bases between them. CDR1 and CDR2 from the germline V gene are KGHSH and LQKENI. This CDR3 comprises 16 residues. Here the CDR3 reads CASSPFSQGNNSPLHF. The CDR3 DNA sequence: TGTGCCAGCTCACCTTTCTCCCAGGGGAATAATTCACCCCTCCACTTT. Full variable domain (outside the CDR3, taken from reference TRBV18 and TRBJ1-6): NAGVMQNPRHLVRRRGQEARLRCSPMKGHSHVYWYRQLPEEGLKFMVYLQKENIIDESGMPKERFSAEFPKEGPSILRIQQVVRGDSAAYFCASSPFSQGNNSPLHFGNGTRLTVT.

V and J are TRBV19 and TRBJ2-7; D call uncertain. The CDR3 contains 13 residues. The germline V and J ends were trimmed by 10 bases and 4 bases, with 17 bases remaining between them. The V gene's germline CDR1 is LNHDA and CDR2 SQIVND (reference sequence). The CDR3 DNA sequence: TGTGCCATATCCTTGTGGGCGCAATACGAGCAGTACTTC. Its translation is CAISLWAQYEQYF.

The chain combines TRBV25-1 with TRBJ1-2, with D perhaps TRBD1 (6 bases). CDR3 size: 14 residues. The V gene's germline CDR1 is MGHDK and CDR2 SYGVNS. V lost 1 base and J lost 8, with 14 bases in between. CDR3 amino acids: CASSELYRVAGYTF. In DNA form, the CDR3 reads TGTGCCAGCAGTGAATTATACAGGGTAGCGGGCTACACCTTC.

J is TRBJ2-1 and V is TRBV2; the D gene is possibly TRBD1 (6 bases). With 5 bases removed from V and 8 bases from J, the gap between germline ends came to 19 bases. This CDR3 has 15 residues. Germline CDR1 and CDR2: SNHLY and FYNNEI. CDR3 residues: CASSTGTGSVDEQFF. DNA of the CDR3: TGTGCCAGCAGTACCGGAACAGGGTCGGTTGATGAGCAGTTCTTC.

This clone occurred once. The chain is built from TRBV4-1 and TRBJ2-7; no clear D gene. Trimming shortened V by 0 bases and J by 3 bases, and 15 bases separated the two germline ends. Germline V gene lookup returns CDR1 MGHRA and CDR2 YSYEKL. This CDR3 comprises 16 residues. CDR3 amino acids: CASSQDHIPRSYEQYF. The CDR3 nucleotides are TGCGCCAGCAGCCAAGATCACATACCCCGGAGCTACGAGCAGTACTTC.

The chain links TRBV30 to TRBJ1-4; 8 nucleotides line up with TRBD1. Trimming took 5 bases from V and 8 from J; bases not matched to a gene: 10. Germline V gene data show CDR1 as GTSNPN and CDR2 as SVGIG (reference sequence). The CDR3 contains 14 residues. CDR3 DNA: TGTGCCTGGGGAGGGACAGGCGGGGGAGAAAAACTGTTTTTT. Translating it yields CAWGGTGGGEKLFF.

The chain combines TRBV12-5 with TRBJ2-7, with TRBD2 as a possible D gene (5 bases). The CDR3 spans 14 residues. CDR1 is LGHNT, CDR2 FRNRAP, per germline. The V end was cut by 1 base, the J end by 3 bases, with 10 bases between. CDR3 sequence (DNA): TGTGCTAGTGGTTTGGGGACTCTTTTCTACGAGCAGTACTTC. Encoded protein: CASGLGTLFYEQYF.

The genes are TRBV2 and TRBJ1-6; 9 bases line up with TRBD1. Looked up from germline, CDR1 is SNHLY and CDR2 is FYNNEI. The length of the CDR3 is 16 residues. The junction had 8 bases not matched to a gene; V was cut back by 8 bases and J by 3 bases. CDR3 in DNA: TGTGCCAGCTTCCGGGACAGGGCCATCTATAATTCACCCCTCCACTTT. This sequence encodes CASFRDRAIYNSPLHF.

This clone occurred once. J is TRBJ2-2 and V is TRBV5-1, with 8 bases identical to TRBD1. Trimming took 4 bases from V and 4 from J; bases not matched to a gene: 9. CDR3 length: 16 amino acids. The germline V gene has CDR1 SGHRS and CDR2 YFSETQ. CDR3 amino acids: CASSPGTGGGTGELFF. In DNA form, the CDR3 reads TGCGCCAGCAGCCCAGGAACAGGGGGTGGCACCGGGGAGCTGTTTTTT.

V and J are TRBV9 and TRBJ2-1, with TRBD1 matching 7 bases. The V gene's germline CDR1 is SGDLS and CDR2 YYNGEE. After removal of 4 bases from V and 6 bases from J, the junction contained 10 bases not matched to a gene. This CDR3 contains 15 residues. CDR3 protein: CASSPGTVLSNEQFF. The CDR3 nucleotides read TGTGCCAGCAGCCCCGGGACAGTCCTTTCCAATGAGCAGTTCTTC.

This clone was picked up one time. This sequence joins TRBV7-9 and TRBJ1-3; D not resolved. V lost 1 base and J 0 bases, leaving 7 bases between the germline ends. Germline CDR1 is SEHNR and CDR2 is FQNEAQ (reference sequence). The CDR3 extends over 15 amino acids. The CDR3 protein is CASSLGPTSGNTIYF. The CDR3 nucleotides are TGTGCCAGCAGCTTAGGACCGACCTCTGGAAACACCATATATTTT. The variable domain in full, with the rest retrieved from reference TRBV7-9 and TRBJ1-3, is DTGVSQNPRHKITKRGQNVTFRCDPISEHNRLYWYRQTLGQGPEFLTYFQNEAQLEKSRLLSDRFSAERPKGSFSTLEIQRTEQGDSAMYLCASSLGPTSGNTIYFGEGSWLTVV.

This chain joins TRBV7-2 and TRBJ1-6; D not certain. The CDR3 sequence is 14 residues long. V shed 3 bases and J shed 3 bases, with 6 bases lying between them. Germline-derived CDR1 and CDR2 are SGHTA and FQGNSA. The CDR3 sequence: CASSLVGYNSPLHF. The CDR3 nucleotides are TGTGCCAGCAGCTTGGTAGGCTATAATTCACCCCTCCACTTT.